This T cell receptor beta chain was obtained from a study of T-cell memory formation after mild COVID-19. Study-wide context: Most TCR clusters belonged to a single donor.

Only a few counts were recorded for this clonotype. This CDR3 spans 15 amino acids. V lost 2 bases and J lost 5, with 15 bases in between. CDR1 LGHNA and CDR2 YSLEER come from the germline V gene. Each CDR3 protein gets one entry after TCRdb re-called the 5' RACE reads with MiXCR. Among 280,000 or so distinct CDR3 sequences, about a sixth were seen once, and the ten largest hold more than 20%. The chain links TRBV4-3 to TRBJ2-5; TRBD1 or TRBD2 may be the D gene (5 bases each). The source is a man younger than 35 who had mild COVID-19 (a few samples of this study predate the infection). Cell type and time point are not known. The sample was PBMCs or a T cell subset sorted from them (not recorded which). The CDR3 region is CASSQNTGWRETQYF. The CDR3 region has the DNA TGCGCCAGCAGCCAAAACACAGGCTGGAGGGAGACCCAGTACTTC.